These T cell receptor beta chains were read from a single sample in a study of tumor-infiltrating lymphocytes in primary liver carcinoma. TCRdb reprocessed the multiplex PCR reads via MiXCR and lists one record per CDR3 protein. This sample has 100,000 or so distinct CDR3 sequences; approximately 82% occur once, and the top ten carry approximately 21%. Sequenced: liver tumor tissue from sampling region 3. These receptors were obtained from a man aged 40-55 years with primary liver carcinoma and hepatitis B virus infection. CDR3s include the opening cysteine and the closing phenylalanine or tryptophan.

TRBV6-2/TRBV6-3	TRBJ2-7	CASNSGRDYEQYF
TRBV11-1	TRBJ2-7	CTTTKGVEQYF
TRBV6-2/TRBV6-3	TRBJ2-3	CASSFSTDMQYF
TRBV4-3	TRBJ1-6	CASSSCDGGRNSPLHF
TRBV4-2	TRBJ2-1	CASSQEGGGAYNELFF
TRBV6-5	TRBJ2-3	CASITGLAGTDTQYF
TRBV7-8	TRBJ2-5	CASCLVSLAGGGETQYF
TRBV4-2	TRBJ2-3	CASSHEGEGGDTQYF
TRBV11-1	TRBJ2-2	CASSFWDTGGSFF
TRBV11-2	TRBJ2-7	CARSFGQLYEQYF
TRBV28	TRBJ2-3	CACSLGGSTDTQYF
TRBV11-2	TRBJ2-7	CASSLPSERGSYEQYF
TRBV29-1	TRBJ2-5	CIVEVPQQESQYF
TRBV4-2	TRBJ2-7	CASSRDKGSGYEQYF
TRBV12-3/TRBV12-4	TRBJ1-2	CASSLDRQGARCYTF
TRBV4-1	TRBJ2-7	CTSSQTPGTTYEQYF
TRBV6-5	TRBJ1-2	CATLDLAAMHTF
TRBV6-2/TRBV6-3	TRBJ2-1	CTSSYLIDGNEQFF
TRBV6-1	TRBJ2-3	CASCESSSGVDTQYF